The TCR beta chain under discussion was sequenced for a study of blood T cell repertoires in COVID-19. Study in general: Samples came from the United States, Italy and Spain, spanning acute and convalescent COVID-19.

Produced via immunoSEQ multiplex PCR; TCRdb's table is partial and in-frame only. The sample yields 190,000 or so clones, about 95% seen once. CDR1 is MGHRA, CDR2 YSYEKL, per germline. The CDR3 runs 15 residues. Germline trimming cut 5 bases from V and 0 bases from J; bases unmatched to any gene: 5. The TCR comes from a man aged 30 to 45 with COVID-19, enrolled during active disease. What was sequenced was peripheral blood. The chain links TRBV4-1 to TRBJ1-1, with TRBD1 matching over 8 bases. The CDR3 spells CASSSRTGMNTEAFF. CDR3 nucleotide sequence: TGCGCCAGCAGCTCCCGGACAGGGATGAACACTGAAGCTTTCTTT.